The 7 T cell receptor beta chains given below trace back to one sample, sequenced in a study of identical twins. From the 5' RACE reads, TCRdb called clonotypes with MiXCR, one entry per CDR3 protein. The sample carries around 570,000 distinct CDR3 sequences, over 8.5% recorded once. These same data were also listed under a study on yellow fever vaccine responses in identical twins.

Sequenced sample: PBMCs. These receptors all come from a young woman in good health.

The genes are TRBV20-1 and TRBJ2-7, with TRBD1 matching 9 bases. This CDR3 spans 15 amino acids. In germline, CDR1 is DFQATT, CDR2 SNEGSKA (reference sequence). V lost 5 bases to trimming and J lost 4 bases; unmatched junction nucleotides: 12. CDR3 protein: CSAPPYRGQGYEQYF. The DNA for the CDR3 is TGCAGTGCTCCCCCTTACAGGGGGCAAGGGTACGAGCAGTACTTC.

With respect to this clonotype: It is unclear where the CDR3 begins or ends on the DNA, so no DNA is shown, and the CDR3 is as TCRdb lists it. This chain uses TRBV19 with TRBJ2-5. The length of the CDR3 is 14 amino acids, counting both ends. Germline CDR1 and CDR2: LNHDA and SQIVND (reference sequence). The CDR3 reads CASSILASQETQYF.

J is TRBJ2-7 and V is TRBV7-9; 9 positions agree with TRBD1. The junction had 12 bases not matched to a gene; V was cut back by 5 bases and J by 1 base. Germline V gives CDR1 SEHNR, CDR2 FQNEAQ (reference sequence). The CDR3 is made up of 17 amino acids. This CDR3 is CASSKIQGQGASYEQYF. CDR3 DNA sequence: TGTGCCAGCAGCAAAATTCAGGGACAGGGTGCTTCCTACGAGCAGTACTTC. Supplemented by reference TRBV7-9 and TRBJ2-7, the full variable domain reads DTGVSQNPRHKITKRGQNVTFRCDPISEHNRLYWYRQTLGQGPEFLTYFQNEAQLEKSRLLSDRFSAERPKGSFSTLEIQRTEQGDSAMYLCASSKIQGQGASYEQYFGPGTRLTVT.

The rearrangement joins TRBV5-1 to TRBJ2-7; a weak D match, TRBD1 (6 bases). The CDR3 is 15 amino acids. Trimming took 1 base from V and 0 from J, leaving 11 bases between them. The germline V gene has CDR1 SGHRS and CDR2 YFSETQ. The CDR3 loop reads CASSLKGVGSYEQYF. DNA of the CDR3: TGCGCCAGCAGCTTGAAGGGGGTAGGCTCCTACGAGCAGTACTTC.

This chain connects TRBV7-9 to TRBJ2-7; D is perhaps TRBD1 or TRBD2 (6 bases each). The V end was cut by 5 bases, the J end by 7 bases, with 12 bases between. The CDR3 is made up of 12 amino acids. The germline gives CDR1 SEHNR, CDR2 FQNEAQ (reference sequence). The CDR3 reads CASSPGGQEQYF. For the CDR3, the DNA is TGTGCCAGCAGCCCTGGGGGGCAGGAGCAGTACTTC.

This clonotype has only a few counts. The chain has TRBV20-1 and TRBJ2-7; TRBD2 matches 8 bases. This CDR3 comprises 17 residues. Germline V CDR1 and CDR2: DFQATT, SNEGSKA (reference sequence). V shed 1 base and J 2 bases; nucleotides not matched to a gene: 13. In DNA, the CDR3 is TGCAGTGCTAGAGCAGAGGCCCCTAGCGGGTTTACCTACGAGCAGTACTTC. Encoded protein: CSARAEAPSGFTYEQYF.

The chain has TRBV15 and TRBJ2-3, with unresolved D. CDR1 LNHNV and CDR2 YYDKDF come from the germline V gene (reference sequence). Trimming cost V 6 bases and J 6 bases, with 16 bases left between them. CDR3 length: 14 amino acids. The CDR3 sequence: CATRTGSTGDTQYF. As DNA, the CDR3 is TGTGCCACCAGAACCGGGTCGACGGGCGATACGCAGTATTTT.